These 27 T cell receptor beta chains share one sample of origin, sequenced in a study of OX40 agonist ivuxolimab in advanced cancers. Sequenced by immunoSEQ multiplex PCR; TCRdb stores in-frame clones only, minus some. The table includes tens of thousands of clones, about 84% detected once. The sequenced sample was CD4+ or CD8+ T cells sorted from blood, obtained in a trial of the OX40 agonist ivuxolimab. These receptors originate from an adult with an advanced solid tumor such as melanoma, head and neck, liver or kidney cancer.

V and J are TRBV30 and TRBJ2-1, with 10 bases lining up with TRBD2. V was pared by 2 bases and J by 6 bases, with 7 bases of the junction left unmatched. This CDR3 spans 15 amino acids. Germline loops: CDR1 GTSNPN, CDR2 SVGIG (reference sequence). The chain's CDR3 is CAWSIAGGTLNEQFF. The CDR3 DNA is TGTGCCTGGAGTATAGCGGGGGGTACCCTCAATGAGCAGTTCTTC.

The rearrangement joins TRBV14 to TRBJ1-1; the match to TRBD1 covers 7 bases. Per the germline V gene, CDR1 is SGHDN and CDR2 is FVKESK. V lost 4 bases to trimming and J lost 4 bases; unmatched junction nucleotides: 18. The CDR3 extends over 18 amino acids. CDR3 bases: TGTGCCAGCAGCCCGCCCGGGACAGCCGTTTTTTTGGGCACTGAAGCTTTCTTT. Its translation is CASSPPGTAVFLGTEAFF.

The rearrangement uses TRBV15 and TRBJ1-1; D is unresolved. This CDR3 contains 12 residues. Germline lookup yields CDR1 LNHNV and CDR2 YYDKDF (reference sequence). V lost 1 base and J lost 7, with 7 bases in between. The CDR3 DNA follows: TGTGCCACCAGCAGAGGGGGTAGTGAAGCTTTCTTT. Protein product: CATSRGGSEAFF.

In DNA, the CDR3 is TGTGCCAGCAGCAAAGCCCTACGCGAGGGTGGGCAGACCCAGTACTTC. It translates to CASSKALREGGQTQYF. The chain joins TRBV21-1 to TRBJ2-5; TRBD2, the D gene given by the table, was not confirmed from the DNA. TRBV21-1 constitutes a pseudogene. The CDR3 length is 16 residues.

V usage is TRBV15 and J usage is TRBJ2-2, with D hard to call. This CDR3 spans 15 amino acids. Germline CDR1 is LNHNV and CDR2 is YYDKDF (reference sequence). With 1 base removed from V and 2 bases from J, the gap between germline ends came to 8 bases. The CDR3 DNA follows: TGTGCCACCAGCAGAGTTTTGGGAAACACCGGGGAGCTGTTTTTT. Its protein is CATSRVLGNTGELFF. The full variable domain, rest sourced from reference TRBV15 and TRBJ2-2, is DAMVIQNPRYQVTQFGKPVTLSCSQTLNHNVMYWYQQKSSQAPKLLFHYYDKDFNNEADTPDNFQSRRPNTSFCFLDIRSPGLGDTAMYLCATSRVLGNTGELFFGEGSRLTVL.

This clone was observed once. The chain uses TRBV28 and TRBJ1-1; D is undetermined. The CDR3 loop spans 15 amino acids. The germline gives CDR1 MDHEN, CDR2 SYDVKM. The V and J ends lost 5 bases and 0 bases respectively, with 13 bases between them. The CDR3 loop reads CASSPITKLNTEAFF. CDR3 sequence (DNA): TGTGCCAGCAGTCCAATTACTAAGTTGAACACTGAAGCTTTCTTT.

This chain joins TRBV28 and TRBJ2-5, with TRBD2 matching over 9 bases. J gave up 2 bases and V 6 bases, and 25 bases lay outside the gene matches. Germline lookup yields CDR1 MDHEN and CDR2 SYDVKM. The CDR3 loop spans 21 amino acids. The CDR3 region is CASSHRLPGLAPTARQETQYF. The CDR3 nucleotides read TGTGCCAGCAGCCACCGTCTCCCGGGACTAGCTCCCACGGCGAGGCAAGAGACCCAGTACTTC.

The chain carries TRBV28 and TRBJ2-7; a possible D gene is TRBD1 (6 bases). Germline CDR1 is MDHEN and CDR2 is SYDVKM. V lost 2 bases and J lost 2, with 19 bases in between. This CDR3 has 17 residues. The CDR3 DNA sequence: TGTGCCAGCAGTTTAGGGGGCGCGGCCGGCAGTCCCTACGAGCAGTACTTC. This encodes CASSLGGAAGSPYEQYF.

The V gene is TRBV11-3, the J gene TRBJ2-1, with TRBD1 as a possible D gene (6 bases). V was trimmed by 4 bases and J by 4 bases, leaving 8 bases between them. Germline assignment: CDR1 SGHNT and CDR2 YENEEA. This CDR3 region has 13 residues. In DNA form, the CDR3 reads TGTGCCAGCAGCTCGGACAGTTACAATGAGCAGTTCTTC. Protein sequence: CASSSDSYNEQFF. The whole variable domain, filled in from reference TRBV11-3 and TRBJ2-1, reads EAGVVQSPRYKIIEKKQPVAFWCNPISGHNTLYWYLQNLGQGPELLIRYENEEAVDDSQLPKDRFSAERLKGVDSTLKIQPAELGDSAVYLCASSSDSYNEQFFGPGTRLTVL.

In its sample, this clone is medium-sized. The sample contains more than one DNA sequence encoding this CDR3. The gene calls are TRBV30 and TRBJ2-7; D is uncertain. Trimming pared 2 bases from V and 1 base from J, leaving 6 bases between. This CDR3 spans 12 amino acids. CDR1 GTSNPN and CDR2 SVGIG come from the germline V gene (reference sequence). The CDR3 reads CAWSPSSYEQYF. DNA for the CDR3: TGTGCCTGGAGTCCCTCGTCCTACGAGCAGTACTTC.

The rearrangement joins TRBV27 to TRBJ2-1, with no clear D. Germline loops: CDR1 MNHEY, CDR2 SMNVEV (reference sequence). CDR3 length: 16 amino acids. The V end lost 8 bases, the J end lost 3 bases, and 20 bases lay between the germline ends. CDR3 protein: CASVPFGSLRYNEQFF. For the CDR3, the DNA is TGTGCCAGCGTCCCTTTTGGCAGTCTCCGCTACAATGAGCAGTTCTTC.

This sequence joins TRBV5-1 and TRBJ2-3, with D possibly called TRBD1 or TRBD2 (5 bases each). Trimming cost V 2 bases and J 4 bases, with 20 bases left between them. The CDR3 runs to 17 residues. The V gene's germline CDR1 is SGHRS and CDR2 YFSETQ. CDR3 protein: CASSFGTGPPSPDTQYF. As DNA, the CDR3 is TGCGCCAGCAGCTTTGGGACGGGACCCCCCTCCCCAGATACGCAGTATTTT.

The chain recombines TRBV2 with TRBJ1-4, with TRBD1 matching over 9 bases. This CDR3 has 15 residues. Germline V CDR1 and CDR2: SNHLY, FYNNEI. With 4 bases clipped from V and 2 bases from J, the junction kept 2 bases outside the gene matches. The CDR3 here is CASSGTGATNEKLFF. The CDR3 DNA reads TGTGCCAGCAGTGGGACAGGGGCGACTAATGAAAAACTGTTTTTT.

V gene TRBV30 combines with J gene TRBJ2-3; maybe TRBD2 (6 bases). Germline V lookup: CDR1 GTSNPN, CDR2 SVGIG (reference sequence). Trimming removed 8 bases at V and 0 bases at J, with 15 bases between. The CDR3 is 14 amino acids. CDR3 protein: CATGRETSTDTQYF. The DNA of the CDR3 is TGTGCCACCGGACGGGAGACTAGCACAGATACGCAGTATTTT.

This chain uses TRBV5-1 with TRBJ2-1; no firm D call. The germline V gene encodes CDR1 SGHRS and CDR2 YFSETQ. This CDR3 is built from 15 residues. V was pared by 3 bases and J by 0 bases, with 10 bases between. The CDR3 reads CASSSFGDSYNEQFF. The CDR3 DNA sequence: TGCGCCAGCAGCTCCTTTGGGGACTCCTACAATGAGCAGTTCTTC.

The chain joins TRBV5-1 to TRBJ1-2, with 9 bases matching TRBD1. Germline CDR1 SGHRS, CDR2 YFSETQ. The CDR3 is 17 residues long. Trimming removed 3 bases from V and 4 bases from J; junction bases left unmatched: 13. The CDR3 reads CASSSYPGQGTSYGYTF. CDR3 DNA: TGCGCCAGCAGCTCATACCCTGGACAGGGGACGTCCTATGGCTACACCTTC.

The V and J genes are TRBV5-8 and TRBJ2-5; 8 bases are a match to TRBD1. CDR3 length: 16 residues. Per germline, CDR1 SGHTS and CDR2 YDEGEE. After removal of 3 bases from V and 5 bases from J, the junction contained 12 bases not matched to a gene. The CDR3 region is CASSSRTGKGAETQYF. DNA for the CDR3: TGTGCCAGCAGCTCCCGGACAGGGAAAGGAGCGGAGACCCAGTACTTC.

This chain joins TRBV6-6 and TRBJ1-1; 7 bases line up with TRBD1. The CDR3 spans 16 residues. Trimming cost V 5 bases and J 4 bases; bases outside gene matches: 13. Germline V gives CDR1 MNHNY, CDR2 SVGAGI (reference sequence). The DNA of the CDR3 is TGTGCCAGCAGTCCCTTACAAACAGGGGAGGGCACTGAAGCTTTCTTT. This codes for CASSPLQTGEGTEAFF.

This sequence joins TRBV4-2 and TRBJ2-1; 7 bases map to TRBD2. Losses at the gene ends were 7 bases for V and 4 bases for J; bases not matched to a gene: 10. Germline CDR1 LGHNA, CDR2 YNFKEQ. CDR3 length: 15 amino acids. The DNA for the CDR3 is TGTGCCAGCACCCTGGGTGGCGGGGGTTACAATGAGCAGTTCTTC. As protein: CASTLGGGGYNEQFF.

The chain carries TRBV28 and TRBJ2-7; the D is unclear. Germline CDR1 reads MDHEN; CDR2 reads SYDVKM. The CDR3 runs 14 residues. With 5 bases removed from V and 1 base from J, the gap between germline ends came to 12 bases. CDR3 DNA sequence: TGTGCCAGCAGTGGGTTACTGGGGTCCTACGAGCAGTACTTC. Translating gives CASSGLLGSYEQYF.

This chain joins TRBV5-1 and TRBJ2-3, with TRBD2 matching over 7 bases. V gave up 2 bases and J gave up 2 bases; unmatched junction bases: 11. CDR1 is SGHRS, CDR2 YFSETQ, per germline. The CDR3 runs to 17 residues. The CDR3 coding sequence is TGCGCCAGCAGCTTTGCCAGCGGGGCGGAGTTCACAGATACGCAGTATTTT. Amino acid sequence: CASSFASGAEFTDTQYF. Full variable domain (outside the CDR3, taken from reference TRBV5-1 and TRBJ2-3): KAGVTQTPRYLIKTRGQQVTLSCSPISGHRSVSWYQQTPGQGLQFLFEYFSETQRNKGNFPGRFSGRQFSNSRSEMNVSTLELGDSALYLCASSFASGAEFTDTQYFGPGTRLTVL.

The rearrangement uses TRBV5-5 and TRBJ2-3, with TRBD2 matching 11 bases. Germline CDR1 and CDR2: SGHKS and YYEKEE (reference sequence). The CDR3 spans 14 residues. The J segment lost 5 bases and the V segment lost 2 bases, leaving 1 base of the junction unmatched. CDR3 DNA sequence: TGTGCCAGCAGCTTCCTAGCGGGAGGAGATACGCAGTATTTT. It translates to CASSFLAGGDTQYF.

The rearrangement links TRBV6-5 to TRBJ1-5; D is perhaps TRBD1 (5 bases). The CDR3 has 15 residues. Per the germline V gene, CDR1 is MNHEY and CDR2 is SVGAGI. Trimming took 7 bases from V and 3 from J, leaving 16 bases between them. In nucleotides, the CDR3 is TGTGCCAGCATCAATTTTGGGGGTTCCAATCAGCCCCAGCATTTT. Translation: CASINFGGSNQPQHF.

This clone was seen a single time. This sequence joins TRBV6-1 and TRBJ2-7; 8 nucleotides line up with TRBD1. There are 14 residues in the CDR3. The germline V gene has CDR1 MNHNS and CDR2 SASEGT. The V and J ends lost 7 bases and 3 bases, in that order; junction bases with no gene match: 8. The CDR3: CASTDRGSVYEQYV. CDR3 DNA sequence: TGTGCCAGCACTGACAGGGGTTCGGTCTACGAGCAGTACGTC.

V is TRBV7-2 and J is TRBJ2-7; TRBD1 might be the D (6 bases). Germline CDR1 is SGHTA and CDR2 is FQGNSA. V was trimmed by 5 bases and J by 3 bases, leaving 8 bases between them. This CDR3 is 12 amino acids long. CDR3 in amino acids: CASSQGLYEQYF. CDR3 DNA: TGTGCCAGCAGCCAGGGGCTCTACGAGCAGTACTTC.

Details on this clone: In the same sample, other DNA sequences code for this CDR3. The genes are TRBV5-4 and TRBJ2-5; possible D gene TRBD1, 5 bases. The CDR3 has 14 amino acids. Germline CDR1 reads SGHNT; CDR2 reads YYREEE (reference sequence). V lost 0 bases and J lost 2, with 8 bases in between. The CDR3 nucleotides are TGTGCCAGCAGCTTGGGGGGCACTCAAGAGACCCAGTACTTC. Its translation is CASSLGGTQETQYF. Based on the CDR3 plus reference TRBV5-4 and TRBJ2-5, the full variable domain is ETGVTQSPTHLIKTRGQQVTLRCSSQSGHNTVSWYQQALGQGPQFIFQYYREEENGRGNFPPRFSGLQFPNYSSELNVNALELDDSALYLCASSLGGTQETQYFGPGTRLLVL.

J is TRBJ2-7 and V is TRBV4-3; 7 bases are a match to TRBD2. CDR1 is LGHNA, CDR2 YSLEER, per germline. The junction had 11 bases not matched to a gene; V was cut back by 1 base and J by 5 bases. The length of the CDR3 is 16 residues. The CDR3 loop reads CASSQAASGLLNEQYF. Here the CDR3 DNA reads TGCGCCAGCAGCCAAGCCGCTAGCGGACTCCTCAACGAGCAGTACTTC.